This T cell receptor beta chain is drawn from a study of CD8+ T cells in alopecia areata. As for this clone: The antigen is undetermined.

The treatment here: oral pan-JAK inhibitor, 5-10 mg twice daily. Researchers gathered lesional scalp punch biopsies and peripheral blood from patients with alopecia areata. The study's findings and limits: Because one nonresponder was included, the link of baseline CD8+ expansion to response is considered uncertain. Researchers report lesional scalp, most notably alopecia totalis/universalis, outstripped normal scalp in clonality. Tofacitinib significantly decreased scalp clonality and expanded CD8+ clones among top 100.

cDNA prepared by RNA extraction and subsequent reverse transcription served as the template for sequencing. The protocol was immunoSEQ multiplex PCR, while the TCRdb copy is restricted to in-frame clones and leaves out a portion. The sample holds 160,000 or so clones, 50% to 70% seen once. The material was CD4+ T cells sorted from blood, obtained at week 4, from a patient treated with tofacitinib. This receptor was taken from a human donor with alopecia areata.

For the CDR3, the DNA is TGTGCCAGCAGTGATTACAGGGGCAATCAGCCCCAGCATTTT. Translating it yields CASSDYRGNQPQHF. The chain combines TRBV6-5 with TRBJ1-5; TRBD1 is a possible D gene (6 bases). Germline assignment: CDR1 MNHEY and CDR2 SVGAGI. Trimming took 5 bases from V and 2 from J, leaving 10 bases between them. The CDR3 has 14 residues.